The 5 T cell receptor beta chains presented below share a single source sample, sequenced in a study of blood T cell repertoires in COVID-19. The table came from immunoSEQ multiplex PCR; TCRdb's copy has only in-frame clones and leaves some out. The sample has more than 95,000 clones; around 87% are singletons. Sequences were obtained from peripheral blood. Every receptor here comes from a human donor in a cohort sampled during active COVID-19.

The CDR3 coding sequence is TGTGCCAGCAGTAAGGACAACGTTTGGACCACCAGGACAGATACGCAGTATTTT. As protein: CASSKDNVWTTRTDTQYF. The V gene is TRBV27, the J gene TRBJ2-3; a possible D gene is TRBD1 (5 bases). CDR3 length: 18 amino acids. V was trimmed by 5 bases and J by 3 bases, leaving 24 bases between them. CDR1 is MNHEY and CDR2 is SMNVEV in the germline V gene (reference sequence).

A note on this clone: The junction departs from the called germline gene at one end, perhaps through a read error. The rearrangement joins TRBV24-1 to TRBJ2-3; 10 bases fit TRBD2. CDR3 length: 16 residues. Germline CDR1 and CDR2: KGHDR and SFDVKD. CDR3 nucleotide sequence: TGTGCCACCAGTGATTTGGCTAGCGGGAGCATAGATACGCAGTATTTT. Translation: CATSDLASGSIDTQYF.

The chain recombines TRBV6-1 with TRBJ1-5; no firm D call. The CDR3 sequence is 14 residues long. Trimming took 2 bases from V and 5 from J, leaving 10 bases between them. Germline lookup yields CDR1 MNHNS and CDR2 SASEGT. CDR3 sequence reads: CASSELTGDQPQHF. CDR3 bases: TGTGCCAGCAGTGAACTGACGGGAGATCAGCCCCAGCATTTT.

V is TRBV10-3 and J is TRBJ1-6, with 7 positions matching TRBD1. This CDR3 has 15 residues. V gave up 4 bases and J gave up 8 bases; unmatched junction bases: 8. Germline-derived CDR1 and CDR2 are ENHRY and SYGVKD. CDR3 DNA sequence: TGTGCCATCAGTGTGACAGGGAGCACGGATTCACCCCTCCACTTT. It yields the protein CAISVTGSTDSPLHF.

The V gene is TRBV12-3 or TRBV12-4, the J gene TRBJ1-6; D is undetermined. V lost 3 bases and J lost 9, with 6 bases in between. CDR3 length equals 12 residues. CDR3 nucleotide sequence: TGTGCCAGCAGTTTTGAAGCTTCACCCCTCCACTTT. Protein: CASSFEASPLHF.